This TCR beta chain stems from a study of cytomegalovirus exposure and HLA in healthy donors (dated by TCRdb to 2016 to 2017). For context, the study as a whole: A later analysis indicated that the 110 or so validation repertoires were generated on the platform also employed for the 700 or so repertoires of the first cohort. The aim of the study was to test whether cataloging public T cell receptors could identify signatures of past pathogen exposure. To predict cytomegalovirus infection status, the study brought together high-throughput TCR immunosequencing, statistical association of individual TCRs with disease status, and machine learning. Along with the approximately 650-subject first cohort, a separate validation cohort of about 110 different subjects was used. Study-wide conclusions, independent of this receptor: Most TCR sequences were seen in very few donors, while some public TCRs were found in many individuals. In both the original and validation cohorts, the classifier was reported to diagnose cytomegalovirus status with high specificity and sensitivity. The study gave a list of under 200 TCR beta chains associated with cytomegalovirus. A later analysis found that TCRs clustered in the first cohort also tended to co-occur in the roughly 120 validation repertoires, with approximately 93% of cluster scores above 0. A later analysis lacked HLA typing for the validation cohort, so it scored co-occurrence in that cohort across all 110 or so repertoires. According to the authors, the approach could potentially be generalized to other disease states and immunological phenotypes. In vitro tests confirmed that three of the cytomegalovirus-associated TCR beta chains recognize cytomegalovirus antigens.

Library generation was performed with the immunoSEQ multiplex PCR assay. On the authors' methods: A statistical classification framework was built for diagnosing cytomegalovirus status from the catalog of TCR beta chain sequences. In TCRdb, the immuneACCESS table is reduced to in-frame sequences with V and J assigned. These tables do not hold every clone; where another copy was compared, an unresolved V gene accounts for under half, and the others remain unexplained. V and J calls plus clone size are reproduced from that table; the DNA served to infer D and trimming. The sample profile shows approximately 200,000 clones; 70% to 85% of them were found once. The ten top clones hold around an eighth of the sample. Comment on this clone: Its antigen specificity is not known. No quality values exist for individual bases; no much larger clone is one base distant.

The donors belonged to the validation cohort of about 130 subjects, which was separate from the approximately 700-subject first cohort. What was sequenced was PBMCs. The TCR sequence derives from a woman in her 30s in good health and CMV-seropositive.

The CDR3 amino acid sequence is: CASSAQGQGFYEQYF. The DNA is as follows: TGTGCCAGCAGCGCCCAAGGACAGGGGTTCTACGAGCAGTACTTC. The rearrangement combines TRBV9 with TRBJ2-7, with 9 middle bases fitting TRBD1. The CDR3 runs 15 amino acids, cysteine and phenylalanine included. Only the CDR3 DNA stays, 45 bases, in frame from base 1. V is pruned by 3 bases and J by 3 bases, leaving 7 bases of the junction without a gene match. The germline V gene sets CDR1 to SGDLS and CDR2 to YYNGEE.